One TCR beta chain is described in this entry. The PCR contained 60 Vbeta and 13 Jbeta primers. Method: immunoSEQ multiplex PCR; TCRdb's copy keeps in-frame clones and lacks some. The data show under 200,000 clones, roughly 73% seen once. The data were obtained in a study of cytomegalovirus exposure and HLA in healthy donors. The CDR3 extends over 14 amino acids. V lost 0 bases to trimming and J lost 3 bases; unmatched junction nucleotides: 0. Germline CDR1 reads SGHRS; CDR2 reads YFSETQ. Sequencing input: PBMCs. The clonotype originates from a woman aged 25 to 39 in good health and CMV-seronegative. The chain uses TRBV5-1 and TRBJ2-3; 8 bases align to TRBD2. CDR3 sequence (DNA): TGCGCCAGCAGCTTGGTAGCGGGGACAGATACGCAGTATTTT. Encoded protein: CASSLVAGTDTQYF.